A selection of T cell receptor beta chains follows, all from one sample in a study of CD8 T cells in ankylosing spondylitis. TCRdb independently ran MiXCR on the 5' RACE reads; one entry per CDR3 protein. Altogether approximately 290,000 distinct CDR3 sequences are present, less than 25% being singletons, with the ten largest covering 3.5% to 4.5%. The sequenced sample was blood, either unsorted or a sorted T cell fraction (not recorded which). These receptors were taken from a female donor with ankylosing spondylitis or in good health (not recorded which). Each CDR3 is given with its conserved first and last residue. D genes are given only for firm matches. Clone sizes are given selectively: once, few, many, or a class where the clone is expanded.

v_gene	j_gene	d_gene	abundance	CDR3aa	CDR3nt
TRBV3-1	TRBJ1-5	-	-	CASSQDWFQPQHF	TGTGCCAGCAGCCAAGATTGGTTTCAGCCCCAGCATTTT
TRBV9	TRBJ1-6	-	-	CASSERQTNSPLHF	TGTGCCAGCAGCGAGAGGCAGACCAATTCACCCCTCCACTTT
TRBV3-1	TRBJ1-1	-	-	CASSQDFGFTEAFF	TGTGCCAGCAGCCAAGATTTCGGATTCACTGAAGCTTTCTTT
TRBV12-3/TRBV12-4	TRBJ2-3	TRBD2	-	CASSPIGAGGTDTQYF	TGTGCCAGCAGTCCGATCGGGGCGGGGGGCACAGATACGCAGTATTTT
TRBV10-3	TRBJ2-7	TRBD2	many	CAISEAGAGSGQYF	TGTGCCATCAGTGAGGCGGGAGCCGGGAGTGGGCAGTACTTC
TRBV5-1	TRBJ2-6	TRBD1	-	CASSLRTGRNSGANVLTF	TGCGCCAGCAGCTTGCGGACAGGGAGGAACTCTGGGGCCAACGTCCTGACTTTC
TRBV7-9	TRBJ1-1	-	many	CASSFTMNTEAFF	TGTGCCAGCAGCTTCACCATGAACACTGAAGCTTTCTTT
TRBV7-2	TRBJ2-2	TRBD2	few	CASSLGGRETGELFF	TGTGCCAGCAGCTTAGGCGGGAGGGAGACCGGGGAGCTGTTTTTT
TRBV3-1	TRBJ1-5	-	few	CASGGTNQPQHF	TGTGCCAGCGGAGGAACCAATCAGCCCCAGCATTTT
TRBV10-3	TRBJ2-1	TRBD1	-	CAISRQGHNEQFF	TGTGCCATCAGCCGACAGGGGCACAATGAGCAGTTCTTC
TRBV6-1	TRBJ2-2	TRBD2	-	CASSPEYPGLVGTGELFF	TGTGCCAGCAGTCCCGAATATCCAGGACTAGTCGGCACCGGGGAGCTGTTTTTT
TRBV4-3	TRBJ2-1	TRBD2	-	CASSPYASGSYNEQFF	TGCGCCAGCAGCCCCTATGCTAGCGGATCTTACAATGAGCAGTTCTTC
TRBV29-1	TRBJ1-5	-	few	CSVSRGGPNQPQHF	TGCAGCGTTTCCCGGGGGGGGCCCAATCAGCCCCAGCATTTT
TRBV12-3/TRBV12-4	TRBJ1-1	-	-	CASSPSPTGNTEAFF	TGTGCCAGCAGTCCCAGCCCGACAGGGAACACTGAAGCTTTCTTT
TRBV7-6	TRBJ2-1	TRBD2	few	CASSLESGLARGNDEQFF	TGTGCCAGCAGCTTAGAATCGGGACTAGCTAGGGGTAACGATGAGCAGTTCTTC
TRBV5-5	TRBJ2-7	TRBD2	-	CASKTSANYYEQYF	TGTGCCAGCAAAACTAGCGCGAATTACTACGAGCAGTACTTC
TRBV18	TRBJ1-5	-	few	CASSPDRNQPQHF	TGTGCCAGCTCACCCGACAGAAATCAGCCCCAGCATTTT
TRBV12-3/TRBV12-4	TRBJ2-7	-	many	CASRKLPNYEQYF	TGTGCCAGCAGGAAACTTCCCAACTACGAGCAGTACTTC
TRBV7-2	TRBJ2-1	-	once	CASSSPGLRTDEQFF	TGTGCCAGCAGCTCTCCAGGGCTCAGAACGGATGAGCAGTTCTTC
TRBV12-3/TRBV12-4	TRBJ2-1	TRBD2	-	CASSLRLAVYNEQFF	TGTGCCAGCAGTTTAAGGCTAGCGGTCTACAATGAGCAGTTCTTC
TRBV6-2/TRBV6-3	TRBJ1-2	-	few	CASSRSGSTTYGYTF	TGTGCCAGCAGTCGCTCGGGATCTACGACATATGGCTACACCTTC
TRBV4-2	TRBJ2-7	TRBD2	-	CASSPTSGTSYEQYF	TGTGCCAGCAGTCCGACTAGCGGGACCTCCTACGAGCAGTACTTC
TRBV6-5	TRBJ2-7	-	-	CASSYGQGQTYEQYF	TGTGCCAGCAGTTACGGGCAGGGGCAGACCTACGAGCAGTACTTC
TRBV27	TRBJ1-3	-	many	CATRGGSGNTIYF	TGTGCCACCAGAGGGGGCTCTGGAAACACCATATATTTT
TRBV7-6	TRBJ2-7	-	few	CASSRRQDSYEQYF	TGTGCCAGCAGCAGAAGACAGGACTCCTACGAGCAGTACTTC
TRBV20-1	TRBJ2-3	TRBD2	-	CSAVAGKGTDTQYF	TGCAGTGCAGTAGCGGGAAAAGGGACAGATACGCAGTATTTT
TRBV11-3	TRBJ2-1	-	-	CASSHDTNEQFF	TGTGCCAGCAGCCACGACACCAATGAGCAGTTCTTC
TRBV29-1	TRBJ1-3	TRBD1	many	CSVGQGGGNTIYF	TGCAGCGTAGGACAGGGTGGCGGAAACACCATATATTTT
TRBV6-6	TRBJ1-2	TRBD1	few	CASSPDRTYGYTF	TGTGCCAGCAGCCCGGACAGGACCTATGGCTACACCTTC
TRBV20-1	TRBJ2-7	TRBD1	few	CSATGQGYEQYF	TGCAGTGCTACGGGACAGGGGTACGAGCAGTACTTC
TRBV2	TRBJ1-2	-	few	CASSPREIRTVRDGYTF	TGTGCCAGCAGTCCCCGTGAGATTAGGACGGTTAGAGATGGCTACACCTTC
TRBV5-1	TRBJ2-7	-	-	CASSSPGGEQYF	TGCGCCAGCAGCTCTCCCGGTGGCGAGCAGTACTTC
TRBV3-1	TRBJ2-1	-	-	CASSRGLYEQFF	TGTGCCAGCAGCCGAGGGCTCTATGAGCAGTTCTTC
TRBV10-3	TRBJ2-1	TRBD2	-	CATGLADNEQFF	TGTGCCACGGGACTAGCGGACAATGAGCAGTTCTTC
TRBV29-1	TRBJ2-5	-	many	CSVEGGRETQYF	TGCAGCGTTGAGGGGGGGCGAGAGACCCAGTACTTC
TRBV7-2	TRBJ1-2	TRBD1	-	CASSLAQGAQNYGYTF	TGTGCCAGCAGCTTAGCACAGGGGGCTCAAAACTATGGCTACACCTTC
TRBV7-9	TRBJ2-1	-	few	CASSRPRDNEQFF	TGTGCCAGCAGCCGGCCGAGGGACAATGAGCAGTTCTTC
TRBV30	TRBJ2-3	-	-	CAWSVVDTQYF	TGTGCCTGGAGCGTGGTTGATACGCAGTATTTT
TRBV20-1	TRBJ2-7	TRBD2	many	CSAHSPTSGEGEQYF	TGCAGTGCACATTCGCCCACTAGCGGAGAGGGGGAGCAGTACTTC
TRBV25-1	TRBJ2-5	TRBD2	-	CASSEFRGRAEETQYF	TGTGCCAGCAGTGAATTTCGCGGGAGGGCCGAGGAGACCCAGTACTTC
TRBV5-5	TRBJ1-1	-	-	CASSPRMWVDTEAFF	TGTGCCAGCAGCCCCCGCATGTGGGTTGACACTGAAGCTTTCTTT
TRBV11-2	TRBJ2-2	TRBD2	few	CASSLVRLAGVGTGELFF	TGTGCCAGCAGCTTAGTTCGGCTAGCGGGAGTAGGAACCGGGGAGCTGTTTTTT
TRBV19	TRBJ2-2	TRBD2	-	CASRVTSGSHTGELFF	TGTGCCAGTAGAGTGACTAGCGGGAGTCACACCGGGGAGCTGTTTTTT
TRBV29-1	TRBJ2-1	TRBD2	many	CSVPGTSSNEQFF	TGCAGCGTCCCCGGGACTAGCAGCAATGAGCAGTTCTTC
TRBV5-1	TRBJ1-1	-	-	CASSLQLGPLLNTEAFF	TGCGCCAGCAGCTTACAACTCGGGCCATTATTGAACACTGAAGCTTTCTTT
TRBV11-3	TRBJ2-1	-	-	CASSLTAGEQFF	TGTGCCAGCAGCCTAACGGCGGGGGAGCAGTTCTTC
TRBV12-3/TRBV12-4	TRBJ1-1	-	few	CASSATVPLGAFF	TGTGCCAGCAGTGCGACAGTGCCTTTGGGAGCTTTCTTT
TRBV20-1	TRBJ2-3	-	-	CSASAETDTQYF	TGCAGTGCTAGTGCAGAAACAGATACGCAGTATTTT
TRBV6-2/TRBV6-3	TRBJ2-7	-	many	CATSRGREQYF	TGTGCCACCTCGCGAGGTCGTGAGCAGTACTTC
TRBV24-1	TRBJ2-3	TRBD2	few	CATSDRLAGADTQYF	TGTGCCACCAGTGATAGGCTAGCGGGAGCAGATACGCAGTATTTT